Below, one T cell receptor beta chain is given with its context. Its antigen remains undetermined. This entry comes from a study of cytomegalovirus exposure and HLA in healthy donors (dated by TCRdb to 2016 to 2017). Background on the whole study: An earlier analysis of under 600 of the donors reported 276 Gb of sequence data and some 120 million unique TCR beta sequences from about 179 million T cells. Roughly 300 gigabases of sequencing data and some 85 million unique TCR sequences were included in an early release covering 550 to 800 HLA-typed donors. Of the approximately 370 genotyped donors, over 80% were placed in the genetic ancestry cluster associated with self-reported Caucasian donors. The aim of the study was to test whether cataloging public T cell receptors could identify signatures of past pathogen exposure. The T cell repertoires of 666 subjects were profiled by immunosequencing and related to cytomegalovirus serostatus. Along with the roughly 700-subject first cohort, a separate validation cohort of over 90 different subjects was used. High-throughput TCR immunosequencing, statistical association of individual TCRs with disease status, and machine learning were combined to predict cytomegalovirus infection status. To study patterns of TCR occurrence, a later analysis re-analyzed previously published TCR beta repertoires from under 750 donors and added high-resolution HLA genotyping. Rather than drawing on any new phenotypic data, the later analysis identified candidate immune exposures from TCR beta sequences and the way those sequences occurred across donors. An earlier analysis of around 580 of the donors used high-throughput TCR beta sequencing to judge whether each TCR beta V gene segment behaved as functional or pseudogenic. Alongside the repertoire data, information on donor age, sex, ethnicity and CMV serostatus was compiled. A later genetic analysis took genome-wide SNP genotypes for 398 of the 666 donors and used that subset as a discovery cohort. Every discovery cohort repertoire had been produced on one sequencing platform. Class I and class II HLA loci were covered by the typing at four-digit resolution. The number of donors typed differed by locus, with 629-630 for A, B, C, DRB1 and DQB1, approximately 500 for DQA1, some 570 for DPA1, and under 490 for DPB1. About five DR-DQ haplotypes were handled as single units for association and clustering because linkage in the cohort was strong. Among about 370 genotyped donors of the cohort, an average of around 250,000 unique TCR beta nucleotide sequences was sequenced per donor, of which about 19% were non-productive. Study-wide findings and limitations: In a later analysis, TCR association rates were found to vary across HLA loci, with the most associated TCRs seen for DRB1 alleles and the fewest for HLA-C alleles. Correlated functional status among segregating V segments might be attributable to linkage disequilibrium, but an unknown experimental factor could not be ruled out. In vitro tests confirmed that three of the cytomegalovirus-associated TCR beta chains recognize cytomegalovirus antigens. In a later genetic analysis, a missense DCLRE1C variant was associated with V-gene and J-gene trimming of TCR beta chains, and the association was replicated in an independent cohort. Strong co-occurrence of HLA alleles, especially DR and DQ, made assigning TCR associations to individual alleles difficult. In a later analysis, several top co-occurrence clusters were reported to appear linked to parvovirus B19, influenza, CMV and Epstein-Barr virus. HLA typing was unavailable for some donors at each locus, so association tests used only the typed subset. Approximately 16 rarely observed V segments, including chromosome 9 orphons, were excluded from the earlier analysis of several hundred of the donors because counts were too low. Broadly in line with IMGT annotations, most TCR beta V segments showed up in productive rearrangements about 87% or about 30% of the time in an earlier analysis of several hundred of the donors. A cluster of highly shared sequence variants was judged likely to represent a technical artifact of the sequencing pipeline. Immune exposure information for the cohort was limited to CMV serostatus. A further reported finding was that TCR beta sequences accurately predicted the HLA-A and HLA-B alleles for most subjects in the first cohort. While some public TCRs were present in many individuals, most TCR sequences turned up only very rarely across donors. In a later analysis, 16,951 TCR beta sequences were associated with specific HLA alleles at a false discovery rate of 0.05. Some IMGT-functional V segments, including TRBV6-2 and TRBV6-3, could not be distinguished by the 87-base-pair reads and were therefore excluded. According to the authors, the approach could potentially be generalized to other disease states and immunological phenotypes. According to a later genetic analysis, donors in an Asian-associated ancestry cluster had fewer N-insertions in productive TCRs than the approximately 700-donor mean. The presence/absence analyses assumed that sequencing depth was roughly uniform across donors, and that assumption may not be true. The classifier was reported to diagnose cytomegalovirus status with high specificity and sensitivity in both the original cohort and the validation cohort. In a later analysis, most CMV-associated TCR beta chains were found to appear HLA-restricted, with HLA associations seemingly driven largely by CMV exposure. The cohort was sequenced for TCR beta chains only, and without alpha or paired-chain data the features that could be detected were limited. In a later analysis, HLA-associated TCR beta chains were found to be more clonally expanded and to have lower generation probabilities than equally common non-associated chains. The study listed 170 or so TCR beta chains as associated with cytomegalovirus.

The cohort comprised fewer than 750 healthy bone marrow donors. All cohort members were sampled while nominally healthy, although unrecorded immune exposures were likely present. The donor was CMV seropositive and belonged to the group of 250 to 350 seropositive cohort members. A peripheral blood sample was provided by each donor, and peripheral blood mononuclear cells were used for TCR beta sequencing. The Qiagen DNeasy Blood Extraction Kit was used to extract genomic DNA from the blood cell samples. The library came from the immunoSEQ multiplex PCR assay. For the multiplex PCR, a mixture combining 60 forward primers for TCR Vbeta segments and 13 reverse primers for TCR Jbeta segments was used. The CDR3 region of rearranged TCR beta genes was amplified from genomic DNA by a multiplex PCR assay. On the Illumina HiSeq System, the amplified TCR beta libraries were sequenced as 87-base-pair reads. Under the source paper's analysis protocol: Across the roughly 600 repertoires, a later analysis counted some 81 million unique TCR beta chains, about 10 million of which were shared by at least two donors. A nearest-neighbor algorithm error-corrected the raw reads and collapsed the reads into unique sequences, merging closely related sequences to remove PCR and sequencing errors. To assign V, D and J gene segments, CDR3 sequences were aligned to IMGT reference sequences. For a sequence to be retained, a match of at least six nucleotides to both a V gene segment and a J gene segment was required. A rearrangement was called productive if the CDR3 had no stop codons and remained in frame with V and J, and every other rearrangement was called non-productive. CDR3 was defined according to IMGT convention as the region running from the second conserved V-encoded cysteine to the conserved J-encoded phenylalanine. The earlier analysis of some 600 of the donors excluded sequences that lacked an unambiguous match to a single V gene segment. An earlier analysis of several hundred of the donors classified V segments as functional when productive rearrangements were above 56.7% and as segregating when the standard deviation between donors was above 5%. A statistical classification framework was developed to diagnose cytomegalovirus status using the catalog of TCR beta chain sequences. A later analysis assigned V and J genes by comparing TCR nucleotide sequences with IMGT/GENE-DB human TR gene sequences. The TCRdist pipeline was used in a later analysis to assign CDR3 sequences and most-parsimonious VDJ recombination scenarios. A later analysis defined each TCR beta chain by its CDR3 amino acid sequence plus V-gene family, and excluded reads lacking a unique V-gene family. As a way to deal with suspected cross-contamination and a sequencing artifact, a later analysis dropped more than 500 nucleotide sequences that were highly shared and had low generation probability. In a later analysis, a clonal expansion index was calculated for each public chain from normalized within-repertoire ranks of inferred template counts. A later analysis computed generation probabilities with a VDJ recombination model fitted to out-of-frame rearrangements, and checked the results against IGoR. A later analysis scored TCR-TCR, TCR-HLA and TCR-CMV co-occurrence with hypergeometric tests, applying a repertoire-size bias correction to TCR pairs. A later analysis estimated false discovery rates by permuting HLA or CMV assignments 20 times. In a later analysis, co-occurring TCRs were grouped using DBSCAN, and TCRdist sequence similarity was added for clustering within HLA-allele-positive subsets. Repertoires with fewer than 30,000 or more than 120,000 public chains were left out of co-occurrence clustering, as were a handful of repertoires with anomalous nucleotide sharing. TCRdb re-hosts the immuneACCESS table, in-frame sequences only. Its copies lack some clones; in the studies checked, an unresolved V gene accounts for under half of them, and the cause for the rest is not known. D and trimming were read from the DNA, whereas the V and J calls and clone size are those reported in that table. The sample's table lists a count of roughly 30,000 clones. Together, the top ten hold around 3.5% of the sample.

From the cysteine through the phenylalanine, the CDR3 covers 13 amino acids. The CDR3 DNA has 39 bases and is translated from base 1. The junction carries 8 bases between V and J, which are trimmed by 2 bases and 3 bases respectively. In the germline V gene, CDR1 corresponds to SGHRS and CDR2 to YFSETQ. The receptor comes from a woman aged 40 to 55 in good health and CMV-seropositive. The rearranged segments are TRBV5-1 and TRBJ2-5, and TRBD2 may be the D gene, going by 6 matching bases. The sample taken for sequencing was PBMCs. The bases are TGCGCCAGCAGCTTACCGGGGGAAGAGACCCAGTACTTC. Translated, this gives CASSLPGEETQYF. Reference TRBV5-1 and TRBJ2-5 genes cover what lies past the CDR3, so the full variable domain is KAGVTQTPRYLIKTRGQQVTLSCSPISGHRSVSWYQQTPGQGLQFLFEYFSETQRNKGNFPGRFSGRQFSNSRSEMNVSTLELGDSALYLCASSLPGEETQYFGPGTRLLVL.